This T cell receptor (beta chain) was recorded in a study of cytomegalovirus exposure and HLA in healthy donors. Overall study findings and caveats: A few V segments could not be told apart, such as TRBV6-2 and TRBV6-3, and were left out. In vitro, a few CMV-associated chains proved specific for CMV antigens.

Regarding this clone: What it recognizes is unknown.

After removal of 4 bases from V and 5 bases from J, the junction contained 5 bases not matched to a gene. Germline V gene lookup returns CDR1 SGHTA and CDR2 FQGNSA. This CDR3 has 15 residues. Researchers ran the PCR with 60 Vbeta and 13 Jbeta primers. The assay was immunoSEQ multiplex PCR, and TCRdb's table has in-frame clones only and misses some. The repertoire shows around 130,000 clones; the top ten hold roughly 1.4%. This receptor was obtained from a woman in her thirties or forties in good health and CMV-seronegative. The source material was PBMCs. The chain uses TRBV7-2 and TRBJ2-5; 12 positions match TRBD2. CDR3 in amino acids: CASSSRTSGVETQYF. The CDR3 DNA reads as TGTGCCAGCAGCTCCCGGACTAGCGGGGTCGAGACCCAGTACTTC.